This TCR beta chain came from a study of cytotoxic CD8 clonotypes in ibrutinib-treated CLL (dated by TCRdb to about 2021). The study in broad terms: The cohort had about a dozen relapsed/refractory and around 15 treatment-naive patients; 17 to 18 were IGHV unmutated. Partial responses were observed in about 25 patients and complete responses in 2; after a median follow-up of 68 months, remission was maintained in 14 patients and progression was observed in some twelve. Response samples were obtained after a median of approximately 12 months of treatment, with a range of about 6 to 36 months. On average, each sample had about 250,000 productive templates and tens of thousands of productive rearrangements. Of the approximately 86 participants in the trial, roughly 26 had longitudinal samples available. Cryopreserved peripheral blood mononuclear cells were collected before treatment, at response, and at either disease progression or sustained remission. Every remission and progressive disease sample was obtained while ibrutinib was still being received by the patients. Results and caveats for the whole study, not just this receptor: At ibrutinib response clonality went up, during sustained remission it held steady, and at progression it dropped back toward baseline. Public clonotypes were rare and either shrank or stayed stable during treatment, and the rise in clonality at ibrutinib response reflected expansion of private clonotypes. Sustained-remission and progressing patients did not have matched sampling times, and lymph node repertoires were not examined. At baseline, clonality was higher than in age-matched healthy donors and showed a strong correlation with circulating CD8+ T-cell counts.

The time point label, as the study defines it: 20 to 25 months on ibrutinib. For TCR beta library preparation, approximately 2 micrograms of genomic DNA were isolated from cryopreserved PBMCs. Longitudinal blood samples from CLL patients receiving ibrutinib monotherapy were subjected to high-throughput TCR beta sequencing. The patients took part in an open-label, single-center phase 2 trial of ibrutinib monotherapy. On a MiSeq, deep resolution sequencing aimed for a depth between 1 in 1 million and 1 in 200,000 T cells, with each clonotype covered 10x on average. The immunoSEQ hsTCRB Kit was used to generate the TCR beta libraries. The authors' analysis ran thus. Data were analyzed with ImmunoSEQ Data Assistant and ImmunoSEQ Analyzer, with V, D and J genes assigned per IMGT definitions. Clonality was computed as one minus normalized Shannon entropy of productive rearrangement frequencies, ranging from 0 to 1. Only overrepresented clonotypes making up at least 0.05% of each patient's repertoire were included in the public clonotype analysis. Fewer than 15 age-matched healthy donor repertoires from immuneACCESS served as clonality controls. The clones in this table, taken by TCRdb from immuneACCESS, are in-frame only. Not every clone is retained; where verified, under half of the shortfall comes from an unresolved V gene, and the cause of the rest is unknown. The D gene and trimming were derived from the DNA, and the V and J assignments and clone size from that table. In this sample the table shows 250,000 or so clones, 60% to 75% of which occur a single time. The ten top clones hold roughly 15% of the sample.

This clone was picked up one time. Its specific antigen is unknown. No base quality values were provided; no much bigger clone lies one nucleotide off. The CDR3 contains 13 residues, cysteine and phenylalanine counted. The kept DNA is CDR3 alone, 39 bases in frame from the first base. Trimming removed 4 bases from V and 3 bases from J, leaving 10 bases between the germline ends. CDR1 and CDR2 were assigned from the germline V gene (reference sequence) as SEHNR and FQNEAQ. The source material was PBMCs, sampled after 24 months of ibrutinib treatment. The V gene is TRBV7-9 and the J gene is TRBJ2-7; the D gene remains uncertain. The origin of this receptor is a human donor with chronic lymphocytic leukemia. The CDR3 corresponds to CASSSASFYEQYF. The DNA is TGTGCCAGCAGCTCGGCCAGCTTCTACGAGCAGTACTTC.